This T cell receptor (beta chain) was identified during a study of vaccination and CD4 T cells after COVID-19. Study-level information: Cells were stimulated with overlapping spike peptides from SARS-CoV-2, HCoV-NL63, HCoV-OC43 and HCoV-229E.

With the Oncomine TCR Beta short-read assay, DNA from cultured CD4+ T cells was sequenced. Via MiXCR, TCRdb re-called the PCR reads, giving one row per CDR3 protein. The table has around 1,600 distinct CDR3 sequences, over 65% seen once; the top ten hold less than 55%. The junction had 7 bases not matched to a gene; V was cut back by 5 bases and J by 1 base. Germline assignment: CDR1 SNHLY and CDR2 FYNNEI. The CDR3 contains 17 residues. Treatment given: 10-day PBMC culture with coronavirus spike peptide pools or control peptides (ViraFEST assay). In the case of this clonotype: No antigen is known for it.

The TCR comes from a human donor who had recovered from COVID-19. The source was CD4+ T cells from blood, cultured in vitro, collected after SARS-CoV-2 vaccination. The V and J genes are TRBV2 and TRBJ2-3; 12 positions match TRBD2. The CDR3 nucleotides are TGTGCCAGCAGTCAGAGGGCTAGCGGGAGGGGCACAGATACGCAGTATTTT. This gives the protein CASSQRASGRGTDTQYF. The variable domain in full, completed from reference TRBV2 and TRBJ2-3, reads EPEVTQTPSHQVTQMGQEVILRCVPISNHLYFYWYRQILGQKVEFLVSFYNNEISEKSEIFDDQFSVERPDGSNFTLKIRSTKLEDSAMYFCASSQRASGRGTDTQYFGPGTRLTVL.